A selection of T cell receptor beta chains follows, all from one sample in a study of blood T cell repertoires in COVID-19. Here immunoSEQ multiplex PCR was the method, and the copy in TCRdb shows in-frame clones only, minus some. The top ten clones hold more than 7.5% of a sample with 120,000 to 150,000 clones, 70% to 90% of them seen once. Sequences were obtained from peripheral blood. The receptors come from a woman between 55 and 75 years old with COVID-19, enrolled during active disease. CDR3s include the opening cysteine and the closing phenylalanine or tryptophan. The D gene is left open where the match is weak. Clone size is given for some rows only: seen once, a few or many times, or a class if the clone is expanded.

V gene	clone size	D gene	J gene	CDR3 protein	CDR3 DNA
TRBV5-8	few	.	TRBJ1-5	CASSFGRTFNQPQHF	TGTGCCAGCAGCTTCGGACGGACTTTCAATCAGCCCCAGCATTTT
TRBV13	.	TRBD1	TRBJ2-5	CASSLGRQGAGETQYF	TGTGCCAGCAGCTTAGGCCGGCAGGGGGCCGGAGAGACCCAGTACTTC
TRBV24-1	.	.	TRBJ1-2	CATSDGHFYGYTF	TGTGCCACCAGTGATGGACATTTCTATGGCTACACCTTC
TRBV7-8	.	TRBD1	TRBJ1-5	CASSFGTGNQPQHF	TGTGCCAGCAGCTTCGGGACAGGCAATCAGCCCCAGCATTTT
TRBV2	.	.	TRBJ1-1	CASSERRNTEAFF	TGTGCCAGCAGTGAGAGGAGAAACACTGAAGCTTTCTTT
TRBV24-1	.	.	TRBJ2-1	CATSDPRGSNNEQFF	TGTGCCACCAGTGACCCTCGAGGGAGTAACAATGAGCAGTTCTTC
TRBV7-3	.	.	TRBJ1-2	CASSPAPGHNYGYTF	TGTGCCAGCAGTCCCGCCCCGGGACATAACTATGGCTACACCTTC
TRBV11-2	.	.	TRBJ1-6	CASSLEGPTGTPLHF	TGTGCCAGCAGCTTAGAGGGGCCTACAGGGACACCCCTCCACTTT
TRBV2	.	.	TRBJ1-1	CASSAVRVNTEAFF	TGTGCCAGCAGTGCAGTACGGGTCAACACTGAAGCTTTCTTT
TRBV10-2	few	TRBD2	TRBJ2-3	CASSEISGGAGDTQYF	TGCGCCAGCAGTGAGATAAGCGGGGGGGCCGGAGATACGCAGTATTTT
TRBV24-1	.	.	TRBJ2-7	CATSDFSYEQYF	TGTGCCACCAGTGATTTCAGCTACGAGCAGTACTTC
TRBV5-4	many	TRBD2	TRBJ2-2	CATSGGGALNTGELFF	TGTGCCACATCTGGCGGGGGGGCCTTGAACACCGGGGAGCTGTTTTTT
TRBV5-1	.	.	TRBJ2-7	CASSWGTDTSYEQYF	TGCGCCAGCAGCTGGGGGACTGACACCTCCTACGAGCAGTACTTC
TRBV4-1	.	TRBD1	TRBJ2-3	CASSQRDRGLPLNSTDTQYF	TGCGCCAGCAGCCAACGGGACAGGGGGCTCCCCTTAAATAGCACAGATACGCAGTATTTT
TRBV4-1	many	.	TRBJ1-5	CASSLRTGNQPQHF	TGCGCCAGCAGCCTCCGGACAGGCAATCAGCCCCAGCATTTT
TRBV7-2	.	.	TRBJ1-1	CASSLTRIEAFF	TGTGCCAGCAGCTTAACGAGGATTGAAGCTTTCTTT
TRBV7-7	.	.	TRBJ2-1	CASSLEPGGHEQFF	TGTGCCAGCAGCTTAGAACCCGGGGGGCATGAGCAGTTCTTC
TRBV15	few	.	TRBJ2-6	CATSRGGHYSAGANVLTF	TGTGCCACCAGCAGAGGGGGGCACTATTCGGCCGGGGCCAACGTCCTGACTTTC
TRBV6-1	.	TRBD1	TRBJ1-2	CASSEWDRANYGYTF	TGTGCCAGCAGTGAATGGGACAGGGCTAACTATGGCTACACCTTC
TRBV30	.	.	TRBJ1-1	CAWSPGQNTEAFF	TGTGCCTGGAGCCCCGGACAGAACACTGAAGCTTTCTTT
TRBV6-5	.	.	TRBJ1-5	CASSYSPDTNQPQHF	TGTGCCAGCAGTTACTCCCCGGACACCAATCAGCCCCAGCATTTT
TRBV7-9	once	TRBD1	TRBJ2-1	CASTPPGQGGGEQFF	TGTGCCAGCACCCCTCCGGGACAGGGAGGCGGTGAGCAGTTCTTC
TRBV18	.	TRBD1	TRBJ1-6	CASSLGTVVNSPLHF	TGTGCCAGCTCACTCGGGACAGTTGTGAATTCACCCCTCCACTTT
TRBV13	.	TRBD2	TRBJ2-5	CASSYGTSYQETQYF	TGTGCCAGCAGCTACGGGACTAGCTACCAAGAGACCCAGTACTTC
TRBV21-1	.	.	TRBJ1-6	CASSSRRGPDNSPLHF	TGTGCCAGCAGCAGCCGCAGGGGGCCCGATAATTCACCCCTCCACTTT
TRBV29-1	.	.	TRBJ1-1	CSVLRRALNTEAFF	TGCAGCGTACTACGGAGGGCCCTGAACACTGAAGCTTTCTTT
TRBV9	.	.	TRBJ1-6	CASSGVGGDSRSYNSPLHF	TGTGCCAGCAGCGGGGTCGGCGGGGATTCCCGCTCCTATAATTCACCCCTCCACTTT
TRBV19	.	TRBD1	TRBJ2-4	CASTTGGEAKNIQYF	TGTGCCAGTACTACAGGGGGTGAGGCCAAAAACATTCAGTACTTC
TRBV5-1	.	.	TRBJ2-3	CASSDPGAYTDTQYF	TGCGCCAGCAGCGACCCAGGGGCCTACACAGATACGCAGTATTTT
TRBV9	.	.	TRBJ1-5	CASSVSPAGNQPQHF	TGTGCCAGCAGCGTATCCCCGGCAGGGAATCAGCCCCAGCATTTT
TRBV7-2	.	.	TRBJ2-1	CASSMPNTQYNEQFF	TGTGCCAGCAGCATGCCCAACACCCAGTACAATGAGCAGTTCTTC
TRBV5-5	.	TRBD1	TRBJ2-7	CASSPRQGAHEQYF	TGTGCCAGCAGCCCACGACAGGGGGCCCACGAGCAGTACTTC
TRBV5-8	.	.	TRBJ2-5	CASSPGRAGGTQYF	TGTGCCAGCAGCCCCGGCCGAGCCGGGGGGACCCAGTACTTC
TRBV9	once	TRBD1	TRBJ2-7	CASSAGGDREGYEQYF	TGTGCCAGCAGCGCAGGGGGGGACAGGGAAGGCTACGAGCAGTACTTC